This T cell receptor (beta chain) was sequenced in a study of cytotoxic CD8 clonotypes in ibrutinib-treated CLL. The overall study: The patient breakdown showed more than 9 relapsed/refractory and approximately 15 treatment-naive cases, with fewer than 18 IGHV unmutated.

Looked up from germline, CDR1 is LGHNA and CDR2 is YNFKEQ. CDR3 length: 15 amino acids. V was clipped by 4 bases and J by 0 bases, with 10 bases between them. Data came from immunoSEQ multiplex PCR; TCRdb stores just in-frame clones and leaves some out. The sample yields more than 110,000 clones, 75% to 85% seen once. Findings and caveats of the study: Once treatment began, public clonotypes, which were uncommon, contracted or stayed stable. Clonality increased at ibrutinib response, then returned toward baseline at progression.

Concerning this clone: What it binds is unknown.

PBMCs that had been cryopreserved were the source of approximately 2 micrograms of genomic DNA for TCR beta libraries. The source of this sequence is a human donor with chronic lymphocytic leukemia. Sequenced here: PBMCs, sampled after 36 months of ibrutinib treatment. The chain has TRBV4-2 and TRBJ1-3; D gene uncertain. The CDR3 loop reads CASSPGLDSGNTIYF. The CDR3 DNA is TGTGCCAGCAGCCCGGGATTGGACTCTGGAAACACCATATATTTT.